Sequencing of this T cell receptor (beta chain) was carried out in a study of blood T cell repertoires in COVID-19. In the study overall: The study drew acute and convalescent COVID-19 samples from the United States, Italy and Spain.

The data were produced by immunoSEQ multiplex PCR, yet TCRdb's version contains in-frame clones alone and is incomplete. Of about 240,000 clones in the sample, around 87% were seen once. The germline CDR1 and CDR2 sequences are KGHSH and LQKENI. The V and J ends lost 3 bases and 1 base respectively, with 6 bases between them. The CDR3 extends over 13 amino acids. The TCR originated in a woman between 70 and 85 years old with active or convalescent COVID-19. What was sequenced was peripheral blood. V and J are TRBV18 and TRBJ1-1, with D unclear. The CDR3 DNA follows: TGTGCCAGCTCACCCGAGCAGAACACTGAAGCTTTCTTT. As protein: CASSPEQNTEAFF.